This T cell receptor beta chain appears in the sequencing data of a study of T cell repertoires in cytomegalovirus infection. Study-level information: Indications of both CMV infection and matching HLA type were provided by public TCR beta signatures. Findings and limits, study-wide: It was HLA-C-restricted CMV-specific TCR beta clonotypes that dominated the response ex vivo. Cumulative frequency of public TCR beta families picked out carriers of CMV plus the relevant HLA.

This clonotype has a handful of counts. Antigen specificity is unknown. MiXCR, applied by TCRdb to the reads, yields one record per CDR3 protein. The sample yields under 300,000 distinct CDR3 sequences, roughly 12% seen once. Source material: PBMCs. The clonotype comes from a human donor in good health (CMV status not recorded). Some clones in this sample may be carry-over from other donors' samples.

Here the CDR3 reads CASSPLQGTTDTQYF. The CDR3 DNA reads TGTGCCAGCAGTCCCCTACAGGGGACCACAGATACGCAGTATTTT. V is TRBV28 and J is TRBJ2-3; TRBD1 aligns across 7 bases. Germline assignment: CDR1 MDHEN and CDR2 SYDVKM. This CDR3 contains 15 residues. Trimming took 5 bases from V and 2 from J; bases not matched to a gene: 7.